What follows are 31 T cell receptor beta chains derived from one specimen sequenced in a study of T cell clonotyping in hematopoietic cell transplantation. Data came from immunoSEQ multiplex PCR; TCRdb stores just in-frame clones and leaves some out. The data show approximately 4,200 clones, 85% to 95% seen once. The source material was PBMCs, sampled 30 days after allogeneic stem cell transplant. These receptor sequences come from a male patient in his 50s who had an allogeneic stem cell transplant from a related donor, so the T cells may come from the graft donor. Some clones in this sample may be carry-over from other donors' samples.

This chain uses TRBV2 with TRBJ2-2; D call uncertain. This CDR3 region has 13 residues. Germline V lookup: CDR1 SNHLY, CDR2 FYNNEI. The ends were cut back, 4 bases at V and 5 bases at J, with 8 bases in the middle. The CDR3 loop reads CASSVVGTGELFF. CDR3 DNA: TGTGCCAGCAGTGTGGTGGGGACCGGGGAGCTGTTTTTT.

The chain combines TRBV6-1 with TRBJ2-7; D may match TRBD1 or TRBD2 (5 bases each). Germline V gene data show CDR1 as MNHNS and CDR2 as SASEGT. The V gene lost 3 bases and the J gene lost 0 bases, with 12 bases spanning the gap. CDR3 size: 15 residues. The DNA of the CDR3 is TGTGCCAGCAGTGATCAGGCAGGGAGCTCCTACGAGCAGTACTTC. This encodes CASSDQAGSSYEQYF.

V gene TRBV7-9 combines with J gene TRBJ2-5; D gene uncertain. The CDR3 has 12 residues. Germline V gene lookup returns CDR1 SEHNR and CDR2 FQNEAQ (reference sequence). V was trimmed by 5 bases and J by 9 bases, leaving 13 bases between them. CDR3 loop: CASSPGRSAQYF. CDR3 sequence (DNA): TGTGCCAGCAGCCCTGGGCGGTCGGCCCAGTACTTC.

Only one count was recorded for this clone. This sequence joins TRBV15 and TRBJ2-3; D perhaps matches TRBD2 (7 bases). The CDR3 contains 16 residues. Trimming cost V 0 bases and J 6 bases, with 16 bases left between them. Germline CDR1 reads LNHNV; CDR2 reads YYDKDF (reference sequence). CDR3: CATSRDLAGAGDTQYF. The CDR3 region has the DNA TGTGCCACCAGCAGAGATCTGGCGGGGGCAGGGGATACGCAGTATTTT.

The CDR3 nucleotides are TGTGCCAGCAGTTGGGGAGGTGGCACTAACTATGGCTACACCTTC. Protein: CASSWGGGTNYGYTF. The V and J genes are TRBV28 and TRBJ1-2; no firm D call. Trimming left V 4 bases short and J 0 bases short, with 12 bases between. Per the germline V gene, CDR1 is MDHEN and CDR2 is SYDVKM. The CDR3 loop spans 15 amino acids.

CDR3 region: CASSLEESWDRGTDTQYF. CDR3 in DNA: TGTGCCAGCAGCTTAGAGGAGAGTTGGGACAGGGGTACAGATACGCAGTATTTT. The chain combines TRBV7-2 with TRBJ2-3, with TRBD1 matching over 10 bases. The trim removed 1 base at V and 3 bases at J, leaving 10 bases unmatched. Per germline, CDR1 SGHTA and CDR2 FQGNSA. This CDR3 contains 18 residues.

The chain recombines TRBV29-1 with TRBJ2-7; D may be TRBD1 or TRBD2 (5 bases each). This CDR3 contains 14 residues. Trimming left V 4 bases short and J 0 bases short, with 13 bases between. CDR1 is SQVTM, CDR2 ANQGSEA, per germline. CDR3 DNA sequence: TGCAGCGTTGTTCGAGGGGCTGACTCCTACGAGCAGTACTTC. This gives the protein CSVVRGADSYEQYF.

This clone was detected once. The genes are TRBV4-1 and TRBJ2-1; D not certain. Germline CDR1 is MGHRA and CDR2 is YSYEKL. The CDR3 has 16 residues. V lost 0 bases to trimming and J lost 0 bases, with 9 bases between them. The CDR3 spells CASSQDQISSYNEQFF. CDR3 DNA: TGCGCCAGCAGCCAAGACCAGATTAGCTCCTACAATGAGCAGTTCTTC.

V usage is TRBV29-1 and J usage is TRBJ1-5; possible D gene TRBD1, 6 bases. Germline V lookup: CDR1 SQVTM, CDR2 ANQGSEA. Trimming left V 4 bases short and J 6 bases short, with 10 bases between. The length of the CDR3 is 12 residues. CDR3 bases: TGCAGCGTTGGAGGGGGGGGTCAGCCCCAGCATTTT. Its translation: CSVGGGGQPQHF.

The rearrangement joins TRBV9 to TRBJ2-7; 10 bases are shared with TRBD1. Per the germline V gene, CDR1 is SGDLS and CDR2 is YYNGEE. J gave up 2 bases and V 0 bases, and 2 bases lay outside the gene matches. The CDR3 runs to 15 residues. CDR3 nucleotide sequence: TGTGCCAGCAGCGTAGGGACAGGGGGTCCCTACGAGCAGTACTTC. It specifies CASSVGTGGPYEQYF.

CDR3 nucleotide sequence: TGTGCCAGCAGCTTAGAAGCGGGAGGAAACAATGAGCAGTTCTTC. It translates to CASSLEAGGNNEQFF. The V call is TRBV11-3, the J call TRBJ2-1; 9 bases align to TRBD2. Trimming at V came to 0 bases and at J to 5 bases, leaving 2 bases not matched to a gene. Germline V CDR1 and CDR2: SGHNT, YENEEA. CDR3 size: 15 residues.

The chain recombines TRBV19 with TRBJ2-7, with D possibly called TRBD1 or TRBD2 (5 bases each). Germline V gives CDR1 LNHDA, CDR2 SQIVND (reference sequence). The CDR3 loop spans 15 amino acids. Trimming took 2 bases from V and 3 from J, leaving 14 bases between them. This CDR3 is CASSIQGGGYYEQYF. DNA for the CDR3: TGTGCCAGTAGTATACAGGGTGGGGGATACTACGAGCAGTACTTC.

The V and J genes are TRBV4-2 and TRBJ1-2; 10 bases line up with TRBD1. This CDR3 comprises 17 residues. Trimming cost V 5 bases and J 2 bases; bases outside gene matches: 11. Germline-derived CDR1 and CDR2 are LGHNA and YNFKEQ. CDR3 coding DNA: TGTGCCAGCAGCTCCGCCGGGACAGGGGCCCGGAACTATGGCTACACCTTC. This encodes CASSSAGTGARNYGYTF.

The V and J genes are TRBV4-1 and TRBJ1-5, with 9 bases that match TRBD1. Germline V gives CDR1 MGHRA, CDR2 YSYEKL. The J segment lost 4 bases and the V segment lost 6 bases, leaving 7 bases of the junction unmatched. The CDR3 extends over 15 amino acids. The DNA for the CDR3 is TGCGCCAGCAGACTAGGACAGGGGCAGAATCAGCCCCAGCATTTT. This codes for CASRLGQGQNQPQHF.

The chain couples TRBV7-9 to TRBJ2-5; D remains unclear. The CDR3 sequence is 14 residues long. V dropped 5 bases and J dropped 2 bases, with 12 bases sitting between them. The germline V gene encodes CDR1 SEHNR and CDR2 FQNEAQ (reference sequence). CDR3: CASSPVGGQETQYF. The CDR3 nucleotides are TGTGCCAGCAGCCCAGTGGGTGGACAAGAGACCCAGTACTTC. Full variable domain (outside the CDR3, taken from reference TRBV7-9 and TRBJ2-5): DTGVSQNPRHKITKRGQNVTFRCDPISEHNRLYWYRQTLGQGPEFLTYFQNEAQLEKSRLLSDRFSAERPKGSFSTLEIQRTEQGDSAMYLCASSPVGGQETQYFGPGTRLLVL.

This sequence joins TRBV19 and TRBJ2-5; 9 bases match TRBD2. CDR1 and CDR2 (germline): LNHDA, SQIVND (reference sequence). Unmatched junction bases numbered 6, after V lost 0 bases and J lost 1 base. The CDR3 length is 17 residues. The CDR3: CASSIDPLAGPQETQYF. The DNA of the CDR3 is TGTGCCAGTAGTATAGATCCCCTAGCGGGGCCCCAAGAGACCCAGTACTTC. The full variable domain, its missing parts supplied by reference TRBV19 and TRBJ2-5, is DGGITQSPKYLFRKEGQNVTLSCEQNLNHDAMYWYRQDPGQGLRLIYYSQIVNDFQKGDIAEGYSVSREKKESFPLTVTSAQKNPTAFYLCASSIDPLAGPQETQYFGPGTRLLVL.

The chain uses TRBV25-1 and TRBJ1-5, with D uncertain. V gave up 5 bases and J gave up 3 bases, with 14 bases separating them. CDR1 and CDR2 from the germline V gene are MGHDK and SYGVNS. The CDR3 covers 15 residues. This CDR3 is CASSPGWVVNQPQHF. The CDR3 DNA is TGTGCCAGCAGTCCGGGATGGGTTGTCAATCAGCCCCAGCATTTT.

The rearrangement uses TRBV10-3 and TRBJ1-5; weak D call: TRBD1 (6 bases). Germline CDR1 is ENHRY and CDR2 is SYGVKD. The CDR3 extends over 14 amino acids. Trimming took off 5 bases at V and 6 bases at J, with 14 bases between the two ends. The CDR3 protein is CAISITGLGQPQHF. Written as DNA, the CDR3 is TGTGCCATCAGTATCACAGGGTTGGGTCAGCCCCAGCATTTT.

The rearrangement links TRBV6-4 to TRBJ1-1; D ambiguous. The CDR3 sequence is 13 residues long. Germline V CDR1 and CDR2: MRHNA, SNTAGT. Trimming removed 4 bases from V and 0 bases from J, with 6 bases in between. The CDR3 sequence is CASSVELNTEAFF. The CDR3 nucleotides are TGTGCCAGCAGTGTGGAGCTGAACACTGAAGCTTTCTTT.

The rearrangement uses TRBV2 and TRBJ2-7; TRBD1 matches 11 bases. CDR3 length equals 15 residues. V lost 4 bases, J lost 9 bases, and 11 bases stayed unmatched. Germline CDR1 is SNHLY and CDR2 is FYNNEI. The DNA for the CDR3 is TGTGCCAGCAGTGCCCCGGACAGGGGGCGCTTCGGGCAGTACTTC. It specifies CASSAPDRGRFGQYF. The whole variable domain, remainder taken from reference TRBV2 and TRBJ2-7, is EPEVTQTPSHQVTQMGQEVILRCVPISNHLYFYWYRQILGQKVEFLVSFYNNEISEKSEIFDDQFSVERPDGSNFTLKIRSTKLEDSAMYFCASSAPDRGRFGQYFGPGTRLTVT.

The table lists this clone with a count of one. This chain links TRBV5-1 with TRBJ2-1, with TRBD2 matching over 11 bases. The ends lost 5 bases at V and 7 bases at J; junction bases unmatched: 8. The CDR3 is 15 residues long. Per germline, CDR1 SGHRS and CDR2 YFSETQ. CDR3: CASRLAGGPWNEQFF. CDR3 nucleotides: TGCGCCAGCAGGTTAGCGGGGGGGCCGTGGAATGAGCAGTTCTTC.

V gene TRBV27 combines with J gene TRBJ2-7; tentative D call: TRBD1 (5 bases). The V gene's germline CDR1 is MNHEY and CDR2 SMNVEV (reference sequence). This CDR3 has 15 amino acids. Trimming removed 2 bases at V and 4 bases at J, with 15 bases between. The CDR3 region is CASSLLGRGFYEQYF. CDR3 in DNA: TGTGCCAGCAGTTTACTAGGAAGGGGCTTTTACGAGCAGTACTTC.

The V call is TRBV29-1, the J call TRBJ2-3, with D possibly TRBD1 on 6 matching bases. V lost 6 bases and J lost 0, with 16 bases in between. The germline V gene encodes CDR1 SQVTM and CDR2 ANQGSEA. The CDR3 extends over 15 amino acids. The CDR3 nucleotides are TGCAGCGTCCGGGACATAACCCCTAGCACAGATACGCAGTATTTT. It translates to CSVRDITPSTDTQYF.

The CDR3 region has the DNA TGTGCCAGCAGCAGAGGACAGGGCAATCAGCCCCAGCATTTT. Translated: CASSRGQGNQPQHF. The chain recombines TRBV5-6 with TRBJ1-5; TRBD1 matches at 7 bases. V lost 4 bases and J lost 2; bases outside the gene matches: 3. Germline loops: CDR1 SGHDT, CDR2 YYEEEE. CDR3 length: 14 residues.

The CDR3 nucleotides read TGTGCCAGCAGCGCGACAGGGTTTGGAGGGGGCGCCTTTGGATACGAGCAGTACTTC. It codes for CASSATGFGGGAFGYEQYF. The chain employs TRBV9 and TRBJ2-7, with D maybe TRBD1 (7 bases). CDR1 SGDLS and CDR2 YYNGEE come from the germline V gene. Trimming stripped 3 bases from V and 4 bases from J, with 29 bases between. The CDR3 consists of 19 residues.

The chain employs TRBV6-1 and TRBJ2-5; D gene unclear. The V end lost 8 bases, the J end lost 1 base, and 14 bases lay between the germline ends. From germline, CDR1 is MNHNS and CDR2 SASEGT. The CDR3 is made up of 14 amino acids. The CDR3 coding sequence is TGTGCCAGCTGGGTCGGGTCCTTCCAAGAGACCCAGTACTTC. Its protein product is CASWVGSFQETQYF.

The chain combines TRBV19 with TRBJ1-5; 8 bases align to TRBD1. V lost 6 bases, J lost 0 bases, and 10 bases stayed unmatched. Germline V gene lookup returns CDR1 LNHDA and CDR2 SQIVND (reference sequence). This CDR3 spans 17 amino acids. The CDR3 DNA reads as TGTGCCAGTAGAGGGGCAGGGGGCGGGTATAGCAATCAGCCCCAGCATTTT. Its translation is CASRGAGGGYSNQPQHF. Full variable domain (remainder filled in from reference TRBV19 and TRBJ1-5): DGGITQSPKYLFRKEGQNVTLSCEQNLNHDAMYWYRQDPGQGLRLIYYSQIVNDFQKGDIAEGYSVSREKKESFPLTVTSAQKNPTAFYLCASRGAGGGYSNQPQHFGDGTRLSIL.

The chain couples TRBV6-5 to TRBJ2-7, with TRBD1 matching 7 bases. The V gene's germline CDR1 is MNHEY and CDR2 SVGAGI. The CDR3 spans 15 residues. Trimming cost V 0 bases and J 3 bases; bases outside gene matches: 5. The CDR3 DNA reads TGTGCCAGCAGTTACTCGAGAGGGGGCAACTACGAGCAGTACTTC. Protein product: CASSYSRGGNYEQYF.

The gene calls are TRBV11-2 and TRBJ2-7, with no clear D. Germline CDR1 reads SGHAT; CDR2 reads FQNNGV. The CDR3 runs 13 residues. Deletions cut 1 base from V and 5 bases from J, with 9 bases between. CDR3 sequence (DNA): TGTGCCAGCAGCTTAGTCCCCCTTCACGAGCAGTACTTC. As protein: CASSLVPLHEQYF.

CDR3 residues: CASSADRGPDQPQHF. CDR3 coding DNA: TGTGCCAGCAGTGCGGACAGGGGCCCTGACCAGCCCCAGCATTTT. The chain links TRBV27 to TRBJ1-5; 9 positions agree with TRBD1. Unmatched junction bases numbered 9, after V lost 5 bases and J lost 7 bases. CDR1 is MNHEY and CDR2 is SMNVEV in the germline V gene (reference sequence). The CDR3 extends over 15 amino acids.

V usage is TRBV11-2 and J usage is TRBJ2-3, with D maybe TRBD2 (6 bases). The CDR3 has 17 residues. V was cut by 6 bases and J by 1 base, with 20 bases left in between. Germline CDR1 and CDR2: SGHAT and FQNNGV. The CDR3, as DNA: TGTGCCAGCAGTCCCTCTGCGGGGCTAGGAGGCACAGATACGCAGTATTTT. This encodes CASSPSAGLGGTDTQYF.